Presented here are 8 T cell receptor beta chains from one specimen sequenced in a study of cytomegalovirus exposure and HLA in healthy donors. The primer mix had 60 Vbeta and 13 Jbeta primers. This table comes from immunoSEQ multiplex PCR, and its TCRdb copy is limited to in-frame clones, with some not included. In the table there are 85,000 to 110,000 clones, around 65% of which are singletons. Source material: PBMCs. The receptors derive from a woman between 50 and 59 years old in good health and CMV-seronegative.

This clone was detected only a few times. The chain links TRBV27 to TRBJ2-7, with 9 bases fitting TRBD1. Germline V CDR1 and CDR2: MNHEY, SMNVEV (reference sequence). With V trimmed by 4 bases and J by 4 bases, 17 bases remained unmatched. CDR3 length equals 18 residues. The CDR3 region is CASSSRGDRVIIGYEQYF. CDR3 DNA sequence: TGTGCCAGCAGTTCCCGAGGGGACAGGGTAATAATTGGGTACGAGCAGTACTTC.

This clone was recorded a few times. The CDR3 bases are TGTGCCACCAGCAGTGACAGGGTCGGCGGTGGCTACACCTTC. Protein sequence: CATSSDRVGGGYTF. The V call is TRBV15, the J call TRBJ1-2, with 7 bases aligning to TRBD1. The CDR3 is 14 residues long. V was pared by 3 bases and J by 7 bases, with 8 bases of the junction left unmatched. The V gene's germline CDR1 is LNHNV and CDR2 YYDKDF (reference sequence).

This clone was seen once. This chain links TRBV5-1 with TRBJ2-1, with TRBD2 matching over 9 bases. J was trimmed by 3 bases and V by 1 base; bases with no gene match: 8. CDR3 size: 17 residues. Looked up from germline, CDR1 is SGHRS and CDR2 is YFSETQ. CDR3 residues: CASSLLEAGGVYNEQFF. The CDR3 DNA reads as TGCGCCAGCAGCTTGTTGGAAGCGGGGGGAGTCTACAATGAGCAGTTCTTC.

This chain's CDR3 is CATLSRHNTGELFF. The CDR3 DNA sequence: TGTGCCACCCTGAGTCGACACAACACCGGGGAGCTGTTTTTT. This chain uses TRBV27 with TRBJ2-2; D unclear. Looked up from germline, CDR1 is MNHEY and CDR2 is SMNVEV (reference sequence). V shed 10 bases and J shed 2 bases, with 14 bases lying between them. The CDR3 is 14 amino acids.

This chain links TRBV18 with TRBJ2-3; 8 bases agree with TRBD1. J was trimmed by 7 bases and V by 0 bases; bases with no gene match: 12. The CDR3 spans 17 residues. CDR1 is KGHSH and CDR2 is LQKENI in the germline V gene. The chain's CDR3 is CASSPPQVWTGPYTQYF. CDR3 in DNA: TGTGCCAGCTCACCACCCCAAGTGTGGACAGGGCCTTATACGCAGTATTTT.

The table lists this clone with a few counts. The CDR3 loop is CASTPQGSNQPQHF. In DNA form, the CDR3 reads TGTGCCAGCACCCCACAGGGATCGAATCAGCCCCAGCATTTT. The chain is built from TRBV28 and TRBJ1-5, with TRBD1 as a possible D gene (6 bases). V was clipped by 7 bases and J by 4 bases, with 14 bases between them. The germline V gene has CDR1 MDHEN and CDR2 SYDVKM. The CDR3 is 14 amino acids.

The CDR3 here is CATGGTVQETQYF. In DNA form, the CDR3 reads TGTGCCACCGGGGGAACAGTCCAAGAGACCCAGTACTTC. The rearrangement joins TRBV10-3 to TRBJ2-5, with D maybe TRBD2 (6 bases). The CDR3 spans 13 residues. CDR1 ENHRY and CDR2 SYGVKD come from the germline V gene. V shed 10 bases and J shed 1 base, with 13 bases lying between them.

The chain carries TRBV11-3 and TRBJ2-7, with 9 bases that match TRBD1. CDR3 length: 15 residues. The germline CDR1 and CDR2 sequences are SGHNT and YENEEA. V lost 3 bases to trimming and J lost 0 bases; unmatched junction nucleotides: 3. The DNA of the CDR3 is TGTGCCAGCAGCTTTGGGACAGGGAGCTCCTACGAGCAGTACTTC. Its protein is CASSFGTGSSYEQYF.